This T cell receptor beta chain was identified in a study of response to subunit inactivated influenza vaccine. Each CDR3 protein is one row after TCRdb ran MiXCR on the RT-PCR reads. The table includes about 180,000 distinct CDR3 sequences, about 10% detected once. This clonotype was recorded a few times. Germline V gives CDR1 MNHEY, CDR2 SVGEGT. V shed 2 bases and J 10 bases; nucleotides not matched to a gene: 5. The CDR3 length is 14 residues. The source of this sequence is a man aged 50-60 years who received an inactivated influenza vaccine. This chain links TRBV6-2 or TRBV6-3 with TRBJ1-6; 7 bases agree with TRBD1. The material sequenced was non-naive T cells sorted from PBMCs, taken on the day of vaccination. In DNA, the CDR3 is TGTGCCAGCAGTTACACAGGGGAAAACTCACCCCTCCACTTT. It specifies CASSYTGENSPLHF.